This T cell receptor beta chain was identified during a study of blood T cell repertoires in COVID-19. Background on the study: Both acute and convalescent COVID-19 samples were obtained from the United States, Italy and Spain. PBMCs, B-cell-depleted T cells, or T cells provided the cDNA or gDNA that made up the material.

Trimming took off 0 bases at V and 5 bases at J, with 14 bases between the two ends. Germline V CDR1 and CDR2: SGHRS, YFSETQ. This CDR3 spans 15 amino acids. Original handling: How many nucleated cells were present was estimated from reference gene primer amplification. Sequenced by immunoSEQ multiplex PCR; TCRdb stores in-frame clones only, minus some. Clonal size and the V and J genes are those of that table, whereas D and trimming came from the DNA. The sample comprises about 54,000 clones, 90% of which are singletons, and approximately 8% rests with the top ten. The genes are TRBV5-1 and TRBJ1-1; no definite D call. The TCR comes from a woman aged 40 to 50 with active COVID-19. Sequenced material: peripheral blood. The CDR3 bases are TGCGCCAGCAGCTTGGATGAGGGAATGAGAACTGAAGCTTTCTTT. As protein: CASSLDEGMRTEAFF.